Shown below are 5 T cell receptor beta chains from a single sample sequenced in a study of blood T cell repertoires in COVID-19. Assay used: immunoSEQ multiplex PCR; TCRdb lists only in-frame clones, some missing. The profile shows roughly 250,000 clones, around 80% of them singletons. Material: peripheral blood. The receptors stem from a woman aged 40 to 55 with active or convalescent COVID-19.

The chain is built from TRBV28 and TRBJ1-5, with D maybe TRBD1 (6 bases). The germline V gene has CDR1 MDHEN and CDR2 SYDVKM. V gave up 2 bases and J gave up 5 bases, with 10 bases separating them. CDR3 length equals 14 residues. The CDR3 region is CASSLGSGDQPQHF. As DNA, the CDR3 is TGTGCCAGCAGTTTAGGGTCAGGGGATCAGCCCCAGCATTTT.

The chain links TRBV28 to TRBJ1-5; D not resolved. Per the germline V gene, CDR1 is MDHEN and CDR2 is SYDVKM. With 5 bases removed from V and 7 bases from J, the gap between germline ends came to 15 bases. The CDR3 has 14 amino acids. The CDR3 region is CASSPVRVDQPQHF. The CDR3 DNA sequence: TGTGCCAGCAGTCCTGTGAGGGTAGACCAGCCCCAGCATTTT. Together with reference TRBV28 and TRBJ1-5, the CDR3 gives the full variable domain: DVKVTQSSRYLVKRTGEKVFLECVQDMDHENMFWYRQDPGLGLRLIYFSYDVKMKEKGDIPEGYSVSREKKERFSLILESASTNQTSMYLCASSPVRVDQPQHFGDGTRLSIL.

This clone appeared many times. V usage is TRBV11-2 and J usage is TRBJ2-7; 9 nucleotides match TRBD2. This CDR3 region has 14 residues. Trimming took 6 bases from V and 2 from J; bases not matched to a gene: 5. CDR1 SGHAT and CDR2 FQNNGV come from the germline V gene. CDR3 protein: CASRTSGGTYEQYF. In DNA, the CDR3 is TGTGCCAGCAGGACCAGCGGGGGGACCTACGAGCAGTACTTC.

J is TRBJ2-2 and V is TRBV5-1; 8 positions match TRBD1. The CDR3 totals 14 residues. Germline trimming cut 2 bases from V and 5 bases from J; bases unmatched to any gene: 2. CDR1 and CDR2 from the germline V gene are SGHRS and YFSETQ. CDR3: CASSFGQGTGELFF. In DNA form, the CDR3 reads TGCGCCAGCAGCTTCGGACAGGGAACCGGGGAGCTGTTTTTT.

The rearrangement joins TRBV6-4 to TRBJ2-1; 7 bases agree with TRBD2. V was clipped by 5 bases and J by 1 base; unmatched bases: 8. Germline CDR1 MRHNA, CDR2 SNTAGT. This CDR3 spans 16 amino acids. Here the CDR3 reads CASSLDGGGSYNEQFF. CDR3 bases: TGTGCCAGCAGTCTGGACGGCGGGGGTTCCTACAATGAGCAGTTCTTC.